This T cell receptor (beta chain) emerged from a study of blood T cells in healthy people across ages. V gave up 0 bases and J gave up 0 bases, with 10 bases separating them. This CDR3 region has 15 residues. CDR1 is DFQATT and CDR2 is SNEGSKA in the germline V gene (reference sequence). This clonotype was observed a few times. Antigen specificity is unknown. Study-wide findings and caveats: It was not possible, with unsorted PBMCs, to conclusively compare naive and antigen-experienced cells. In these data, TCR beta diversity tracked strongly with naive T cell percentage.

Primed by a sample-barcoded 5' primer and a J-beta primer mix, a second PCR proceeded for 7 to 11 cycles. TCRdb itself ran the 5' RACE reads through MiXCR, one entry per CDR3 protein. The sample carries 1.8 million or so distinct CDR3 sequences, 35% to 50% recorded once. This chain links TRBV20-1 with TRBJ2-3; D is perhaps TRBD2 (6 bases). This clonotype was sampled from a human donor in good health. The sample consisted of blood. In DNA, the CDR3 is TGCAGTGCTAGAGATGGAGCGGGTAGCACAGATACGCAGTATTTT. Its translation is CSARDGAGSTDTQYF.